This entry lists 20 T cell receptor beta chains sequenced from one sample in a study of lymphopenia after photon versus proton radiotherapy. The protocol was immunoSEQ multiplex PCR, while the TCRdb copy is restricted to in-frame clones and leaves out a portion. The table lists 18,000 or so clones, about 85% of them singletons. The source material was peripheral blood, sampled from a patient treated with proton-based radiotherapy. These receptors were obtained from a man between 65 and 85 years old with pancreatic cancer.

This chain connects TRBV11-2 to TRBJ2-1; 9 positions agree with TRBD1. The CDR3 is 15 amino acids. Trimming at V came to 5 bases and at J to 6 bases, leaving 8 bases not matched to a gene. CDR1 is SGHAT, CDR2 FQNNGV, per germline. Here the CDR3 reads CASSKVTGGRNEQFF. DNA of the CDR3: TGTGCCAGCAGCAAAGTCACAGGGGGCCGCAATGAGCAGTTCTTC.

This rearrangement joins TRBV5-1 to TRBJ1-2; 7 bases match TRBD1. J gave up 2 bases and V 4 bases, and 8 bases lay outside the gene matches. Germline loops: CDR1 SGHRS, CDR2 YFSETQ. There are 15 residues in the CDR3. The CDR3 DNA reads as TGCGCCAGCAGCGTACGACAGGGACCCAACTATGGCTACACCTTC. This encodes CASSVRQGPNYGYTF.

The rearrangement uses TRBV21-1 and TRBJ1-1; TRBD1, the D gene given by the table, was not confirmed from the DNA. TRBV21-1 is described as a pseudogene. The CDR3 length is 14 residues. CDR3 sequence (DNA): TGTGCCAGCAGCCAGACAGGGATGAACACTGAAGCTTTCTTT. Translated, it gives CASSQTGMNTEAFF.

The chain carries TRBV2 and TRBJ2-3; D might be TRBD1 or TRBD2, each matching 5 bases. The CDR3 totals 13 residues. CDR1 is SNHLY, CDR2 FYNNEI, per germline. Trimming took off 6 bases at V and 8 bases at J, with 15 bases between the two ends. The CDR3 DNA reads TGTGCCAGCAGGGACACCCGGAGGTCTACGCAGTATTTT. This translates into CASRDTRRSTQYF.

The V call is TRBV25-1, the J call TRBJ1-3, with D perhaps TRBD1 (5 bases). CDR1 is MGHDK, CDR2 SYGVNS, per germline. V dropped 2 bases and J dropped 0 bases, with 14 bases sitting between them. The CDR3 covers 17 residues. The CDR3 nucleotides are TGTGCCAGCAGTGAAATGGGGGGGGTGGGCTCTGGAAACACCATATATTTT. Its protein product is CASSEMGGVGSGNTIYF.

V usage is TRBV10-3 and J usage is TRBJ2-1; TRBD2 agrees at 10 bases. This CDR3 is built from 15 residues. V was clipped by 4 bases and J by 11 bases; unmatched bases: 11. CDR1 is ENHRY, CDR2 SYGVKD, per germline. Here the CDR3 reads CAISVGLAGEGQQFF. CDR3 sequence (DNA): TGTGCCATCAGTGTCGGTCTAGCGGGAGAAGGACAGCAGTTCTTC.

The V gene is TRBV30, the J gene TRBJ2-5; possibly TRBD1 or TRBD2 for D (6 bases each). This CDR3 has 17 residues. Between the trimmed V and J ends, which lost 5 bases and 5 bases, there was a span of 27 bases. From germline, CDR1 is GTSNPN and CDR2 SVGIG (reference sequence). CDR3 bases: TGTGCCTGGGGGATTACAGGGAGTTCGATAGGGAGGGAGACCCAGTACTTC. This codes for CAWGITGSSIGRETQYF. The whole variable domain, filled in from reference TRBV30 and TRBJ2-5, reads SQTIHQWPATLVQPVGSPLSLECTVEGTSNPNLYWYRQAAGRGLQLLFYSVGIGQISSEVPQNLSASRPQDRQFILSSKKLLLSDSGFYLCAWGITGSSIGRETQYFGPGTRLLVL.

The chain has TRBV18 and TRBJ1-4, with D possibly matching TRBD1 (5 bases). The CDR3 covers 15 residues. The V gene lost 3 bases and the J gene lost 1 base, with 9 bases spanning the gap. Germline CDR1 reads KGHSH; CDR2 reads LQKENI. CDR3 sequence reads: CASSPGGLTNEKLFF. CDR3 sequence (DNA): TGTGCCAGCTCACCTGGGGGACTAACTAATGAAAAACTGTTTTTT.

This clone has more than one count but fewer than ten. The V gene is TRBV14, the J gene TRBJ2-2; 8 nucleotides align to TRBD1. J lost 3 bases, V lost 0 bases, and 9 bases had no gene match. The V gene's germline CDR1 is SGHDN and CDR2 FVKESK. The CDR3 is made up of 18 amino acids. The CDR3 sequence is CASSQDWDRRLDTGELFF. The CDR3 DNA reads TGTGCCAGCAGCCAAGATTGGGACAGGAGATTGGACACCGGGGAGCTGTTTTTT. The full variable domain, its missing parts supplied by reference TRBV14 and TRBJ2-2, is EAGVTQFPSHSVIEKGQTVTLRCDPISGHDNLYWYRRVMGKEIKFLLHFVKESKQDESGMPNNRFLAERTGGTYSTLKVQPAELEDSGVYFCASSQDWDRRLDTGELFFGEGSRLTVL.

The J gene is TRBJ1-4, the V gene TRBV5-1; D is unclear. Germline V gene lookup returns CDR1 SGHRS and CDR2 YFSETQ. The CDR3 is 14 residues long. The V gene lost 4 bases and the J gene lost 7 bases, with 14 bases spanning the gap. CDR3 amino acids: CASSPTGGGEKLFF. CDR3 DNA sequence: TGCGCCAGCAGCCCCACGGGAGGAGGTGAAAAACTGTTTTTT.

The rearrangement joins TRBV19 to TRBJ2-5, with a weak D call TRBD1 (6 bases). The J call is doubtful: the DNA matches TRBJ2-7 better. From germline, CDR1 is LNHDA and CDR2 SQIVND (reference sequence). This CDR3 is 16 amino acids long. CDR3 residues: CASSPRTADGSNEQYF. The CDR3 bases are TGTGCCAGTAGTCCTCGGACAGCCGACGGATCAAACGAGCAGTACTTC.

In this sample, this clone turned up once. The chain carries TRBV5-4 and TRBJ2-7; D is undetermined. The CDR3 is 16 residues long. Germline V gives CDR1 SGHNT, CDR2 YYREEE (reference sequence). Trimming stripped 4 bases from V and 3 bases from J, with 20 bases between. CDR3 protein: CASSPQRGRHLYEQYF. The DNA of the CDR3 is TGTGCCAGCAGCCCACAGCGTGGTAGACATCTCTACGAGCAGTACTTC.

V gene TRBV5-1 combines with J gene TRBJ1-1; no clear D gene. From germline, CDR1 is SGHRS and CDR2 YFSETQ. The CDR3 sequence is 12 residues long. V was clipped by 0 bases and J by 8 bases, with 8 bases between them. CDR3 sequence (DNA): TGCGCCAGCAGCTTGGAATCAGGAGAAGCTTTCTTT. Residues: CASSLESGEAFF. The whole variable domain, filled in from reference TRBV5-1 and TRBJ1-1, reads KAGVTQTPRYLIKTRGQQVTLSCSPISGHRSVSWYQQTPGQGLQFLFEYFSETQRNKGNFPGRFSGRQFSNSRSEMNVSTLELGDSALYLCASSLESGEAFFGQGTRLTVV.

V gene TRBV9 combines with J gene TRBJ2-1, with 9 bases matching TRBD1. CDR1 is SGDLS, CDR2 YYNGEE, per germline. V gave up 0 bases and J gave up 9 bases; unmatched junction bases: 10. The CDR3 contains 16 residues. The CDR3 is CASSVVPGTGSREQFF. In nucleotides, the CDR3 is TGTGCCAGCAGCGTAGTCCCCGGGACAGGGTCTCGTGAGCAGTTCTTC.

This sequence joins TRBV11-3 and TRBJ2-5; D is possibly TRBD2 (5 bases). Germline CDR1 and CDR2: SGHNT and YENEEA. CDR3 length: 14 residues. Between the trimmed V and J ends, which lost 3 bases and 5 bases, there was a span of 13 bases. The CDR3 here is CASSFWTEEETQYF. CDR3 nucleotides: TGTGCCAGCAGCTTCTGGACTGAGGAGGAGACCCAGTACTTC.

This chain joins TRBV21-1 and TRBJ1-1. TRBV21-1 is annotated as a pseudogene. This CDR3 is 16 amino acids long. The CDR3 loop reads CASSKDFSGDRVGAFF. The CDR3 nucleotides are TGTGCCAGCAGCAAAGATTTTAGCGGCGACAGAGTCGGAGCTTTCTTT.

CDR3 amino acids: CASSSGGFSGNEQFF. The CDR3 nucleotides are TGTGCCAGTAGTTCTGGGGGGTTCTCGGGCAATGAGCAGTTCTTC. V usage is TRBV19 and J usage is TRBJ2-1, with D maybe TRBD2 (6 bases). Germline CDR1 reads LNHDA; CDR2 reads SQIVND (reference sequence). This CDR3 spans 15 amino acids. Trimming shortened V by 5 bases and J by 6 bases, and 17 bases separated the two germline ends.

V and J are TRBV7-9 and TRBJ1-1, with 7 bases lining up with TRBD1. CDR3 size: 16 residues. CDR1 SEHNR and CDR2 FQNEAQ come from the germline V gene (reference sequence). Trimming at V came to 1 base and at J to 1 base, leaving 6 bases not matched to a gene. The CDR3 spells CASSLVGGTANTEAFF. The CDR3 nucleotides read TGTGCCAGCAGCTTAGTGGGCGGGACAGCGAACACTGAAGCTTTCTTT.

The J gene is TRBJ2-1, the V gene TRBV7-6; 9 bases map to TRBD1. The length of the CDR3 is 16 residues. The germline V gene encodes CDR1 SGHVS and CDR2 FNYEAQ. With 4 bases clipped from V and 10 bases from J, the junction kept 14 bases outside the gene matches. CDR3 in DNA: TGTGCCAGCAGCTCCTCCGGGACAGGGTACAAACAGGAGCAGTTCTTC. Translation gives CASSSSGTGYKQEQFF.

The V and J genes are TRBV7-9 and TRBJ2-3; 7 bases match TRBD2. The germline V gene encodes CDR1 SEHNR and CDR2 FQNEAQ (reference sequence). V shed 3 bases, J shed 0 bases, and the junction held 9 bases outside the gene matches. The CDR3 spans 17 residues. Here the CDR3 DNA reads TGTGCCAGCAGCTTTGGCCTAGCGGAACGAAGCACAGATACGCAGTATTTT. It specifies CASSFGLAERSTDTQYF.